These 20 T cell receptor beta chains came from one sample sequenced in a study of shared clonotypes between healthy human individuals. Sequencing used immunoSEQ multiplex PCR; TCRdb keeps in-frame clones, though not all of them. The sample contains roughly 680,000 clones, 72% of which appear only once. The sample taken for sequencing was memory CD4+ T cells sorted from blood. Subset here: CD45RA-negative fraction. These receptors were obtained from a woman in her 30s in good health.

CDR3 in amino acids: CASLVGSYHTDTQYF. As DNA, the CDR3 is TGCGCCAGTTTAGTCGGGAGCTACCACACAGATACGCAGTATTTT. This rearrangement joins TRBV5-1 to TRBJ2-3; perhaps TRBD2 as D (6 bases). Between the trimmed V and J ends, which lost 8 bases and 2 bases, there was a span of 18 bases. The CDR3 loop spans 15 amino acids. Looked up from germline, CDR1 is SGHRS and CDR2 is YFSETQ.

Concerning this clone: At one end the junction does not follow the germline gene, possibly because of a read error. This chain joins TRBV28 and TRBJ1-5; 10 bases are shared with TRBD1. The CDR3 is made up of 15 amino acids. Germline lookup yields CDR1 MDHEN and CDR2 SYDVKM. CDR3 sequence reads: CASSIITTRPGQGNF. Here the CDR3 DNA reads TGTGCCAGCAGTATTATAACGACTCGACCGGGACAGGGGAATTTT.

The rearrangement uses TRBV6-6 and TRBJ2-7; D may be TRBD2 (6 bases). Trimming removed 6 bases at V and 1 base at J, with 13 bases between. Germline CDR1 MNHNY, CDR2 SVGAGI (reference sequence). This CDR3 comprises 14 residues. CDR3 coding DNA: TGTGCCAGCAGCCGGGACTCCCAATCCTACGAGCAGTACTTC. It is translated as CASSRDSQSYEQYF.

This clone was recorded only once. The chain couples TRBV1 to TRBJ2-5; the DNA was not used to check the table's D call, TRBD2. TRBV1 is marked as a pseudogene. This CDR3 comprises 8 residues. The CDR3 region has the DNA TGCACCAGCAGCCATCTCGACTTC. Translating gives CTSSHLDF.

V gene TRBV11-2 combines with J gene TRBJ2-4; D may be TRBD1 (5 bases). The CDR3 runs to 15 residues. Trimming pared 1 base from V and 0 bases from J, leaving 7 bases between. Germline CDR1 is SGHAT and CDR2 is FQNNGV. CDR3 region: CASSLAGLAKNIQYF. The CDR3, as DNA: TGTGCCAGCAGCTTAGCAGGGTTAGCCAAAAACATTCAGTACTTC.

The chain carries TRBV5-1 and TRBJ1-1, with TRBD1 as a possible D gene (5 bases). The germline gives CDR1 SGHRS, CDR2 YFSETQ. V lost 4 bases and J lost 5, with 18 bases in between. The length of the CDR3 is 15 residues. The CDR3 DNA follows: TGCGCCAGCAGCGACAACGGGGGAGAGGGGACTGAAGCTTTCTTT. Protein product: CASSDNGGEGTEAFF.

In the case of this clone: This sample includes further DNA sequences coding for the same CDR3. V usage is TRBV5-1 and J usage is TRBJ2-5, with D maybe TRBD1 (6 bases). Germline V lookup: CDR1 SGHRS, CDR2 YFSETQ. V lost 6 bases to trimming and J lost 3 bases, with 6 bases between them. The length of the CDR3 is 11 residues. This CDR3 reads CASKGEETQYF. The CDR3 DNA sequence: TGCGCCAGCAAGGGGGAAGAGACCCAGTACTTC. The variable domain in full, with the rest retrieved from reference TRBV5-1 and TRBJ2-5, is KAGVTQTPRYLIKTRGQQVTLSCSPISGHRSVSWYQQTPGQGLQFLFEYFSETQRNKGNFPGRFSGRQFSNSRSEMNVSTLELGDSALYLCASKGEETQYFGPGTRLLVL.

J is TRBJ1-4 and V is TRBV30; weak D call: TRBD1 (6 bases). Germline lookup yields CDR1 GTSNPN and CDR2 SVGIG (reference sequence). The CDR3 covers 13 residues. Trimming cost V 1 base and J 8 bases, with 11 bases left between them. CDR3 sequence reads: CAWSGGHGEKLFF. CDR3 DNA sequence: TGTGCCTGGAGTGGGGGACACGGCGAAAAACTGTTTTTT. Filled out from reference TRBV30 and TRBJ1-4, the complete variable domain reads SQTIHQWPATLVQPVGSPLSLECTVEGTSNPNLYWYRQAAGRGLQLLFYSVGIGQISSEVPQNLSASRPQDRQFILSSKKLLLSDSGFYLCAWSGGHGEKLFFGSGTQLSVL.

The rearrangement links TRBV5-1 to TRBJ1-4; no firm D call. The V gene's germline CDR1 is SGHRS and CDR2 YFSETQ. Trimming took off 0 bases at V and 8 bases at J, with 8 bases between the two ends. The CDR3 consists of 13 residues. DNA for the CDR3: TGCGCCAGCAGCTTGGCGGGTCGGGAAAAACTGTTTTTT. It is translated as CASSLAGREKLFF. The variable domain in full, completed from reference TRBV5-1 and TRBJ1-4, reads KAGVTQTPRYLIKTRGQQVTLSCSPISGHRSVSWYQQTPGQGLQFLFEYFSETQRNKGNFPGRFSGRQFSNSRSEMNVSTLELGDSALYLCASSLAGREKLFFGSGTQLSVL.

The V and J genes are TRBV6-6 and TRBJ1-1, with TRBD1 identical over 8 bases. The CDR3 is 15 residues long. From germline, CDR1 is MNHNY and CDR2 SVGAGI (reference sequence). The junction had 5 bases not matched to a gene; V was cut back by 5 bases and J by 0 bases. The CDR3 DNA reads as TGTGCCAGCAGTAGCCAGGGACAGGTGAACACTGAAGCTTTCTTT. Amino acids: CASSSQGQVNTEAFF.

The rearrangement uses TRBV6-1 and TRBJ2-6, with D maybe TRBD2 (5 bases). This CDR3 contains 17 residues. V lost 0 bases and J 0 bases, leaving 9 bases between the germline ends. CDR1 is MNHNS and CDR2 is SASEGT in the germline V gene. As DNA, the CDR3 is TGTGCCAGCAGTGAAGCGTGGAGCGGCTCTGGGGCCAACGTCCTGACTTTC. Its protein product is CASSEAWSGSGANVLTF.

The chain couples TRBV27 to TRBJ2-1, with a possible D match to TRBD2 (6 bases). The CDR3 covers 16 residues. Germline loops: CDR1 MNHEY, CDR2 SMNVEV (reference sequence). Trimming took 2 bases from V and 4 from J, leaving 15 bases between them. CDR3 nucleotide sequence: TGTGCCAGCAGTTTAAGTCTTGCGGGAAGTTACAATGAGCAGTTCTTC. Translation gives CASSLSLAGSYNEQFF.

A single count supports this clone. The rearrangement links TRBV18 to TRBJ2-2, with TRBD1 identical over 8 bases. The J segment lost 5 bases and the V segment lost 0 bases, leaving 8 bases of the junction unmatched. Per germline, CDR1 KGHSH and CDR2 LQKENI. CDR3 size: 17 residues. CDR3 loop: CASSPPTGQGRTGELFF. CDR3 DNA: TGTGCCAGCTCACCACCAACCGGACAGGGCCGGACCGGGGAGCTGTTTTTT.

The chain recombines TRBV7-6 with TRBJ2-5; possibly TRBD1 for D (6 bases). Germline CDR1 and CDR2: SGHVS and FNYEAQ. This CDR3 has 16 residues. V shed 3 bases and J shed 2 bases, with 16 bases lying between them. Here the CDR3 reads CASSLGASGYQETQYF. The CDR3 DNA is TGTGCCAGCAGCTTGGGGGCCAGCGGATATCAAGAGACCCAGTACTTC.

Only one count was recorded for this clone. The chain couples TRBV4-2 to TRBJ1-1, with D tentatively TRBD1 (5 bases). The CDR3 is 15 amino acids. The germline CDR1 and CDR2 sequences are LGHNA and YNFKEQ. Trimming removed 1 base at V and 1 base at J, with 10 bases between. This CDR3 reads CASSQGSGANTEAFF. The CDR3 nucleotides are TGTGCCAGCAGCCAAGGGTCCGGGGCGAACACTGAAGCTTTCTTT.

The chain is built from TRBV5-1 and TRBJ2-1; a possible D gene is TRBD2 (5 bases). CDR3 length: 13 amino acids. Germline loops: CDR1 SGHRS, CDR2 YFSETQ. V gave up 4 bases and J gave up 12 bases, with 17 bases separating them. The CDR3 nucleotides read TGCGCCAGCAGCCCGATCGGGCTTGAGGGGCAGTTCTTC. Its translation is CASSPIGLEGQFF.

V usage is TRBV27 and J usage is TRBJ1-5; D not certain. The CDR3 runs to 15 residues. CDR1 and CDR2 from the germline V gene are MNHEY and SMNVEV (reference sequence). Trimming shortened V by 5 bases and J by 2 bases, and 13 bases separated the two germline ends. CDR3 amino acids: CASSPSGWGNQPQHF. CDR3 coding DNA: TGTGCCAGCAGTCCCTCCGGCTGGGGCAATCAGCCCCAGCATTTT.

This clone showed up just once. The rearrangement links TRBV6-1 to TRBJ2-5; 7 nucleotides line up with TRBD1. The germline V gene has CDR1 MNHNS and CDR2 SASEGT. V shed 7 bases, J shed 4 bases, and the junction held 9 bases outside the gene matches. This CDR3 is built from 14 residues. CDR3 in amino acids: CASNRQGRRETQYF. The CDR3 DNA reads TGTGCCAGCAACCGACAGGGACGCAGAGAGACCCAGTACTTC.

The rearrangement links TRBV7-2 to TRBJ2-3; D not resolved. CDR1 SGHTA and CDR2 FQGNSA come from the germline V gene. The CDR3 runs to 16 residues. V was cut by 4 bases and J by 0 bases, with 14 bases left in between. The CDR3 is CASSSRAASSTDTQYF. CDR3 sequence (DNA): TGTGCCAGCAGCTCTAGGGCCGCTTCTAGCACAGATACGCAGTATTTT.

The chain's CDR3 is CASSKQDSGTYEQYF. The DNA for the CDR3 is TGCGCCAGCAGCAAACAGGACTCCGGGACCTACGAGCAGTACTTC. The chain recombines TRBV4-1 with TRBJ2-5; either TRBD1 or TRBD2 may supply D (5 bases each). TRBJ2-7 matches the DNA end more closely, so the J call is doubtful. Germline loops: CDR1 MGHRA, CDR2 YSYEKL. The CDR3 sequence is 15 residues long.